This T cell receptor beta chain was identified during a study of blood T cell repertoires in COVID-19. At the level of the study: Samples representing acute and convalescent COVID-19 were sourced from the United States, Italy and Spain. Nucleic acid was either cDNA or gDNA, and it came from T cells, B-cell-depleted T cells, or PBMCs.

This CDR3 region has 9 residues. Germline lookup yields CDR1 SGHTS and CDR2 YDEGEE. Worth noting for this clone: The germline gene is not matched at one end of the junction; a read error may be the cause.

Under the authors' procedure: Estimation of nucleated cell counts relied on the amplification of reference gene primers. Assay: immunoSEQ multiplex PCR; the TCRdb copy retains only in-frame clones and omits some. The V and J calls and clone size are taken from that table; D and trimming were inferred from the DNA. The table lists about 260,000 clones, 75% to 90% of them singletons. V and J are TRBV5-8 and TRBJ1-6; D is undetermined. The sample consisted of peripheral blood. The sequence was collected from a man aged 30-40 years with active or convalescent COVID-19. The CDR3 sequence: CASSLTSDF. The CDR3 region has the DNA TGTGCCAGCAGCTTAACATCAGACTTT.